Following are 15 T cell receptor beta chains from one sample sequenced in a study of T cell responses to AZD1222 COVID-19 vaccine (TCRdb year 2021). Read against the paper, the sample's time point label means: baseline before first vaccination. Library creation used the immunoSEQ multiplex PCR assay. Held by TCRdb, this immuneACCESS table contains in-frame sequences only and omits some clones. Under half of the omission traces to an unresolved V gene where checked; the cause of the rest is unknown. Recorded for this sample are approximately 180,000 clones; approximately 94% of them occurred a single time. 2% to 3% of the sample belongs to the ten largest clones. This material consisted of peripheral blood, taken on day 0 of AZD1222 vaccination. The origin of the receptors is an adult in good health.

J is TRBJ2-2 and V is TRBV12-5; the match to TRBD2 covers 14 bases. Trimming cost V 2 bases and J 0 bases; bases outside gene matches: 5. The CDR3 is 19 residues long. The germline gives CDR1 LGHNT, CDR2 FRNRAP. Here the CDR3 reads CASGLSGLAGAANTGELFF. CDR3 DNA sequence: TGTGCTAGTGGTTTGTCGGGACTAGCGGGAGCGGCGAACACCGGGGAGCTGTTTTTT.

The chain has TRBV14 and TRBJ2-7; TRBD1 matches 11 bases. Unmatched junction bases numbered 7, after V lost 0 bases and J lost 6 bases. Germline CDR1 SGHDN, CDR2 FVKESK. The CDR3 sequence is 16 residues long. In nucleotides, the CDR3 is TGTGCCAGCAGCCAAGATCTCGGACAGGGGGCCTCCGAGCAGTACTTC. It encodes CASSQDLGQGASEQYF.

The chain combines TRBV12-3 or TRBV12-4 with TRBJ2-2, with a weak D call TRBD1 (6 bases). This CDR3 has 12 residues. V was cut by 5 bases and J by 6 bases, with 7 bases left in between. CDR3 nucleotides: TGTGCCAGCAGTCAGGGGTCCGGGGAGCTGTTTTTT. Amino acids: CASSQGSGELFF.

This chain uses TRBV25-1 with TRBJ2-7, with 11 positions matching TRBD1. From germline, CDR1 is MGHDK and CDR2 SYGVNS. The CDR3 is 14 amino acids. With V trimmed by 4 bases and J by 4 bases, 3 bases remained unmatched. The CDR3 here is CASSAGQGGYEQYF. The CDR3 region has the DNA TGTGCCAGCAGTGCGGGACAGGGGGGATACGAGCAGTACTTC.

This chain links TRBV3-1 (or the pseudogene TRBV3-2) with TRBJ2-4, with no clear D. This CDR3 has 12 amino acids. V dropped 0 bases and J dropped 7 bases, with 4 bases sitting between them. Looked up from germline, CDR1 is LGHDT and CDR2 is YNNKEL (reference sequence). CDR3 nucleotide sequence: TGTGCCAGCAGCCAAGATAATAACATTCAGTACTTC. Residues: CASSQDNNIQYF.

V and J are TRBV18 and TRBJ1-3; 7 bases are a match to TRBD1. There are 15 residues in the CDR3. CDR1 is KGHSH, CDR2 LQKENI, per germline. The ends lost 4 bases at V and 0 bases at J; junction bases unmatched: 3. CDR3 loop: CASSRDSHSGNTIYF. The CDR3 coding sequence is TGTGCCAGCTCACGGGACAGCCACTCTGGAAACACCATATATTTT.

The CDR3 spells CASSPDSNQPQHF. CDR3 in DNA: TGTGCCAGCAGTCCCGACAGCAATCAGCCCCAGCATTTT. The V and J genes are TRBV28 and TRBJ1-5; D is unresolved. V shed 5 bases and J shed 1 base, with 6 bases lying between them. The CDR3 is 13 amino acids. The germline gives CDR1 MDHEN, CDR2 SYDVKM.

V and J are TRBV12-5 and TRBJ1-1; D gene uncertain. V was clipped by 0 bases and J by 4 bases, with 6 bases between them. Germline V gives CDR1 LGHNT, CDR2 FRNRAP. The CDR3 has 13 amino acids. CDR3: CASGLVPGTEAFF. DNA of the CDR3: TGTGCTAGTGGTTTGGTACCGGGCACTGAAGCTTTCTTT. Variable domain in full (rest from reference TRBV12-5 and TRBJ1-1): DARVTQTPRHKVTEMGQEVTMRCQPILGHNTVFWYRQTMMQGLELLAYFRNRAPLDDSGMPKDRFSAEMPDATLATLKIQPSEPRDSAVYFCASGLVPGTEAFFGQGTRLTVV.

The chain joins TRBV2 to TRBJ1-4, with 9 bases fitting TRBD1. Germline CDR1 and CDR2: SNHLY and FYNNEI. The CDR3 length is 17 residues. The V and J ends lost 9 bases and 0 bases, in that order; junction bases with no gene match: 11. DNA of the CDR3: TGTGCCAGTACACAGGGGGCGGATCCGTCAACTAATGAAAAACTGTTTTTT. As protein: CASTQGADPSTNEKLFF.

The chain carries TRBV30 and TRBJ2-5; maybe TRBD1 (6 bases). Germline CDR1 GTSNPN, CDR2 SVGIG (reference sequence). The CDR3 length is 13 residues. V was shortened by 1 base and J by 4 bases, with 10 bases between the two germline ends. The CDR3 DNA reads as TGTGCCTGGAGTGGAGGCAGGGGAGAGACCCAGTACTTC. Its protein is CAWSGGRGETQYF.

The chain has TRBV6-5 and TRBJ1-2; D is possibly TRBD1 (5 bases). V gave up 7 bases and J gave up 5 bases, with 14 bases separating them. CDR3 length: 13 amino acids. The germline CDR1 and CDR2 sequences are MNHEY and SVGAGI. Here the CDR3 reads CASTPFRGYGYTF. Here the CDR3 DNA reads TGTGCCAGCACCCCTTTCCGGGGGTATGGCTACACCTTC.

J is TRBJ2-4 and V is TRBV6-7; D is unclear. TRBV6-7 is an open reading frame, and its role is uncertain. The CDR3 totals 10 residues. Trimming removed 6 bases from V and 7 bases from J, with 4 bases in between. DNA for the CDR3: TGTGCCAGCAGCCCGAACATTCAGTACTTC. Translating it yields CASSPNIQYF.

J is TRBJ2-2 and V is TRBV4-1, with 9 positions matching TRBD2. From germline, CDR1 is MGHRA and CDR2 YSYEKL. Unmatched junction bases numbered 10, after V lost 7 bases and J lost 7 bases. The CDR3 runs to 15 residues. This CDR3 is CASTIAGAYGGELFF. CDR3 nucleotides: TGCGCCAGCACGATAGCGGGAGCTTATGGCGGGGAGCTGTTTTTT.

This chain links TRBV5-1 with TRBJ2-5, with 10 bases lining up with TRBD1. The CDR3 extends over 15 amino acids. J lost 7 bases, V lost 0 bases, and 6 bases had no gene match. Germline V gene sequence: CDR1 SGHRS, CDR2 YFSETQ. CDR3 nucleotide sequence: TGCGCCAGCAGCTTGGAAGGACAGGGGGTTAGGACCCAGTACTTC. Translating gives CASSLEGQGVRTQYF.

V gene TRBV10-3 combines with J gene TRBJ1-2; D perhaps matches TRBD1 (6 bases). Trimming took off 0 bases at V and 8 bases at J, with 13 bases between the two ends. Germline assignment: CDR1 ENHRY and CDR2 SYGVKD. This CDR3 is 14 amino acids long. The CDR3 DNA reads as TGTGCCATCAGTGAGTCATTCGGGACAAGCGGCTACACCTTC. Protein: CAISESFGTSGYTF.